The 5 T cell receptor beta chains in this list originate from one sample, sequenced in a study of cytomegalovirus exposure and HLA in healthy donors (dated by TCRdb to 2016 to 2017). Libraries came from the immunoSEQ multiplex PCR assay. The multiplex PCR relied on a mix of 60 forward primers for TCR Vbeta segments and 13 reverse primers for TCR Jbeta segments. The clones in this table, taken by TCRdb from immuneACCESS, are in-frame only. Not every clone is retained; where verified, under half of the shortfall comes from an unresolved V gene, and the cause of the rest is unknown. The sample records about 220,000 clones, about 70% of which are singletons. The ten largest clones capture 1.8% of the sample. Specimen: PBMCs. All receptors come from a woman between 25 and 40 years old in good health and CMV-seronegative.

The rearrangement joins TRBV7-9 to TRBJ2-2, with TRBD2 identical over 7 bases. V gave up 5 bases and J gave up 1 base; unmatched junction bases: 16. Germline V lookup: CDR1 SEHNR, CDR2 FQNEAQ (reference sequence). The CDR3 contains 19 residues. The CDR3 DNA follows: TGTGCCAGCAGCCGATTGGGGGGGAGGACCGGTTGGAACACCGGGGAGCTGTTTTTT. This encodes CASSRLGGRTGWNTGELFF. The full variable domain, rest sourced from reference TRBV7-9 and TRBJ2-2, is DTGVSQNPRHKITKRGQNVTFRCDPISEHNRLYWYRQTLGQGPEFLTYFQNEAQLEKSRLLSDRFSAERPKGSFSTLEIQRTEQGDSAMYLCASSRLGGRTGWNTGELFFGEGSRLTVL.

In this sample, this clone turned up a few times. The chain carries TRBV5-4 and TRBJ1-2; D gene uncertain. The CDR3 extends over 13 amino acids. Trimming pared 2 bases from V and 4 bases from J, leaving 9 bases between. CDR1 and CDR2 (germline): SGHNT, YYREEE (reference sequence). The CDR3 region is CASSLDGSYGYTF. CDR3 in DNA: TGTGCCAGCAGCTTAGATGGCAGCTATGGCTACACCTTC.

This chain links TRBV14 with TRBJ2-5; no clear D. CDR1 is SGHDN and CDR2 is FVKESK in the germline V gene. The germline V and J ends were trimmed by 0 bases and 4 bases, with 9 bases remaining between them. This CDR3 contains 14 residues. DNA for the CDR3: TGTGCCAGCAGCCAAGATCGCGGTAGAGAGACCCAGTACTTC. Protein product: CASSQDRGRETQYF. Drawing the rest from reference TRBV14 and TRBJ2-5, the complete variable domain is EAGVTQFPSHSVIEKGQTVTLRCDPISGHDNLYWYRRVMGKEIKFLLHFVKESKQDESGMPNNRFLAERTGGTYSTLKVQPAELEDSGVYFCASSQDRGRETQYFGPGTRLLVL.

The chain recombines TRBV19 with TRBJ2-7, with 7 nucleotides matching TRBD2. There are 15 residues in the CDR3. V dropped 6 bases and J dropped 1; count of bases not matched to a gene: 9. Germline lookup yields CDR1 LNHDA and CDR2 SQIVND (reference sequence). The CDR3 DNA follows: TGTGCCAGTAGCTTGACCTGGGAGGGGTCCTACGAGCAGTACTTC. Its protein is CASSLTWEGSYEQYF. The whole variable domain, remainder taken from reference TRBV19 and TRBJ2-7, is DGGITQSPKYLFRKEGQNVTLSCEQNLNHDAMYWYRQDPGQGLRLIYYSQIVNDFQKGDIAEGYSVSREKKESFPLTVTSAQKNPTAFYLCASSLTWEGSYEQYFGPGTRLTVT.

This rearrangement joins TRBV11-2 to TRBJ2-7, with TRBD1 matching 9 bases. This CDR3 region has 15 residues. From germline, CDR1 is SGHAT and CDR2 FQNNGV. Unmatched junction bases numbered 5, after V lost 5 bases and J lost 0 bases. CDR3 sequence (DNA): TGTGCCAGCAGCCCTGGGACAGGGTTCTCCTACGAGCAGTACTTC. Translation: CASSPGTGFSYEQYF.